Listed below are T cell receptor beta chains from one sample, sequenced in a study of radiotherapy plus CTLA-4 blockade in lung cancer. Here immunoSEQ multiplex PCR was the method, and the copy in TCRdb shows in-frame clones only, minus some. The sample shows approximately 47,000 clones, around 83% of them seen only once. The sample here was peripheral blood, taken from a patient treated with radiotherapy plus ipilimumab. These receptors all come from a human donor with non-small cell lung cancer who had stable disease on radiotherapy plus ipilimumab. Each CDR3 is given without its conserved first and last residue. Each record gives: CDR3 protein, V gene, D gene, J gene. A D gene is named only where the DNA matches it firmly.

ASNTGWDQPQH TRBV7-9 . TRBJ1-5
ASSLVAGSDAYGYT TRBV7-2 . TRBJ1-2
ASSLGSIRNTEAF TRBV7-2 . TRBJ1-1
ASRPRGGMTGELF TRBV28 . TRBJ2-2
ASSLPGRTNYGYT TRBV28 . TRBJ1-2
ASYRDRGSNQPQH TRBV6-1 TRBD1 TRBJ1-5
ASSEATGDPRTEAF TRBV6-1 . TRBJ1-1
ASSSPGLAGGPTYNEQF TRBV11-2 TRBD2 TRBJ2-1
ASSLEGSTEAF TRBV7-9 . TRBJ1-1
ASSPDRGYGYT TRBV27 TRBD1 TRBJ1-2
ASRHRDHSYNEQF TRBV7-9 . TRBJ2-1
ASTVGATGELF TRBV2 . TRBJ2-2
ASSLAPSSWETQY TRBV5-1 . TRBJ2-5
ASSVGDNEQF TRBV9 . TRBJ2-1
ASSQDSAGAGYNEQF TRBV4-3 TRBD2 TRBJ2-1
ASSVDQGPYEQY TRBV9 . TRBJ2-7
ASSPRGARTDTQY TRBV28 . TRBJ2-3
ASSQVVSGDTQY TRBV16 . TRBJ2-3
ASSLFRGDTGELF TRBV6-5 . TRBJ2-2
ASSPISVGNQPQH TRBV18 . TRBJ1-5
ASSLLWSRDIAYEQY TRBV11-2 . TRBJ2-7
ASRPSTGGGETQY TRBV7-8 TRBD1 TRBJ2-5
ASRKEGQANYGYT TRBV2 TRBD1 TRBJ1-2
ASSLFGAHEQY TRBV28 . TRBJ2-7
ASSSQRETQY TRBV19 . TRBJ2-5
AISESGLPPDLPRETQY TRBV10-3 . TRBJ2-5
AAVEGVGNTEAF TRBV28 . TRBJ1-1
ASSRQAGNTEAF TRBV19 . TRBJ1-1
ASSPFRENQETQY TRBV6-5 . TRBJ2-5
ASSYSGRGFGELF TRBV6-5 TRBD1 TRBJ2-2
ASSLQGAQETQY TRBV7-9 TRBD1 TRBJ2-5
ASSDDISGGRVRETQY TRBV6-1 TRBD2 TRBJ2-5
ASSPQGSDYGYT TRBV4-1 . TRBJ1-2
ASSVVGGRRQETQY TRBV25-1 TRBD2 TRBJ2-5
ASSEASITSTDTQY TRBV6-1 . TRBJ2-3
ASSDSDRKRGKPNSPLH TRBV6-4 TRBD1 TRBJ1-6
ASSETSGTYEQY TRBV5-1 TRBD2 TRBJ2-7
ASSGLRLGASYEQY TRBV6-1 . TRBJ2-7
AISDGGGSGRYEQY TRBV10-3 TRBD2 TRBJ2-7
ASSPGITGETQY TRBV18 . TRBJ2-5
ASSPWDRANTDTQY TRBV18 TRBD1 TRBJ2-3
ATSRDAGRNQPQH TRBV15 . TRBJ1-5
ASSFSPRNEQF TRBV27 . TRBJ2-1
ASSLGQGLAGGETQY TRBV7-8 TRBD2 TRBJ2-5
ASSLLLAGEDTGELF TRBV28 TRBD2 TRBJ2-2